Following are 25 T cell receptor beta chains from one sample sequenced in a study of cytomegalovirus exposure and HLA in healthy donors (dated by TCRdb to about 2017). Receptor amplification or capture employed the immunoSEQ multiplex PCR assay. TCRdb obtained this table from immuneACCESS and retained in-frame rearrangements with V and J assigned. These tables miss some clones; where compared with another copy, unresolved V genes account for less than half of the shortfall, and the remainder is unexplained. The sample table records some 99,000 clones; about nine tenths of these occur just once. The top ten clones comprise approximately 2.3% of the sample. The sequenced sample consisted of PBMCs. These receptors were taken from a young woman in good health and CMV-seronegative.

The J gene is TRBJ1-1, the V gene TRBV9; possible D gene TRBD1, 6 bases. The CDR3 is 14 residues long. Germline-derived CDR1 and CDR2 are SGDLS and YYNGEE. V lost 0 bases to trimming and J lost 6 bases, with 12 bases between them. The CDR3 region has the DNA TGTGCCAGCAGCGTAGCTGAGGGGGTGGCTGAAGCTTTCTTT. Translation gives CASSVAEGVAEAFF.

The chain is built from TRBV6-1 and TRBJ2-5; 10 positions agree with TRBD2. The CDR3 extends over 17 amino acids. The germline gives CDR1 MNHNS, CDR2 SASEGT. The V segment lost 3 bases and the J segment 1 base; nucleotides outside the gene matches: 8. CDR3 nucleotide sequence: TGTGCCAGCAGTGATGCCAGCGGGGGGGCCATCCAAGAGACCCAGTACTTC. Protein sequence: CASSDASGGAIQETQYF.

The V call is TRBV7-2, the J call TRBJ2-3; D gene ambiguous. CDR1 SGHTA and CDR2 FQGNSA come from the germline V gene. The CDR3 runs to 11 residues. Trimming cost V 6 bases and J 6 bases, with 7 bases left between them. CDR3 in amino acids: CASSVLDTQYF. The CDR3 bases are TGTGCCAGCAGTGTTCTGGATACGCAGTATTTT.

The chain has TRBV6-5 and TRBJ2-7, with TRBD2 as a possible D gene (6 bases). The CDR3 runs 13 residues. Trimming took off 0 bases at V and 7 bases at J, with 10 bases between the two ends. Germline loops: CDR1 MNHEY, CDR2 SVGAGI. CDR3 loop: CASSYSTGLEQYF. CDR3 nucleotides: TGTGCCAGCAGTTACTCGACCGGACTAGAGCAGTACTTC.

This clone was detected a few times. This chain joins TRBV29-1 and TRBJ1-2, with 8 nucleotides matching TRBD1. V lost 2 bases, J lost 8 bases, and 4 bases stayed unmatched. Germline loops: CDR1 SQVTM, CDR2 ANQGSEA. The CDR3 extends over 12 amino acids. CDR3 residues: CSVESGGLGYTF. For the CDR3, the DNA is TGCAGCGTTGAATCAGGGGGCTTGGGCTACACCTTC.

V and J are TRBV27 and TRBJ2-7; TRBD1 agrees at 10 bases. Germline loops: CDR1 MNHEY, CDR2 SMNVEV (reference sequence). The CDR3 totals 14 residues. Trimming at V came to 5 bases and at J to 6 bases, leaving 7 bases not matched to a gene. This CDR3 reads CASSETGGRLEQYF. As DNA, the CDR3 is TGTGCCAGCAGTGAGACAGGGGGCCGACTCGAGCAGTACTTC.

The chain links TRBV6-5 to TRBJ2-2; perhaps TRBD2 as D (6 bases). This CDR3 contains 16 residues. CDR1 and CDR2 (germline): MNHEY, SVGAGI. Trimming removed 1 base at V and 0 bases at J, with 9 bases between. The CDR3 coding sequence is TGTGCCAGCAGTTACTACGGGAGCCCGAACACCGGGGAGCTGTTTTTT. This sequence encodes CASSYYGSPNTGELFF.

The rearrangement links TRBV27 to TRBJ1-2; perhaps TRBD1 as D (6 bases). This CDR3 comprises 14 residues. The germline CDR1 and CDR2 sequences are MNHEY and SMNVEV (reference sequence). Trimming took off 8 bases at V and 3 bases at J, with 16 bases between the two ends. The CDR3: CASGGQRDYYGYTF. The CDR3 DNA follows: TGTGCCAGCGGAGGACAGCGAGATTACTATGGCTACACCTTC.

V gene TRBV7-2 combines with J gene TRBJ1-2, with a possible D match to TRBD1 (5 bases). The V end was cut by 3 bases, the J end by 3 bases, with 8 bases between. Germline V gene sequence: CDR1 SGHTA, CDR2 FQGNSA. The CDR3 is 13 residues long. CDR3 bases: TGTGCCAGCAGCTTCCAGGGCGACTATGGCTACACCTTC. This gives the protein CASSFQGDYGYTF.

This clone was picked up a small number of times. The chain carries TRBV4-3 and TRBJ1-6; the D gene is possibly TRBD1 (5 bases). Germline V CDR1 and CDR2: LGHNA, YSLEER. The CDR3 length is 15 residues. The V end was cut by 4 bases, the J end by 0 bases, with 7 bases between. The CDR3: CASSLGVSYNSPLHF. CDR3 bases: TGCGCCAGCAGCCTAGGGGTCTCCTATAATTCACCCCTCCACTTT.

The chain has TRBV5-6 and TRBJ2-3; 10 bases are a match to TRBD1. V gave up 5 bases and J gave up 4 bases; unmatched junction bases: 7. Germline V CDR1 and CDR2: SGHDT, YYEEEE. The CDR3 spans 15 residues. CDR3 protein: CASSSSGTGADTQYF. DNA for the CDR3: TGTGCCAGCAGTTCCTCCGGGACAGGGGCAGATACGCAGTATTTT.

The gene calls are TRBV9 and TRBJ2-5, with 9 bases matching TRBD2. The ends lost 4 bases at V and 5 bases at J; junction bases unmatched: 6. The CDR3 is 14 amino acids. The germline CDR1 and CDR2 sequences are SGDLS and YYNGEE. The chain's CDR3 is CASSLTSGWETQYF. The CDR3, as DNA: TGTGCCAGCAGCTTGACTAGCGGTTGGGAGACCCAGTACTTC.

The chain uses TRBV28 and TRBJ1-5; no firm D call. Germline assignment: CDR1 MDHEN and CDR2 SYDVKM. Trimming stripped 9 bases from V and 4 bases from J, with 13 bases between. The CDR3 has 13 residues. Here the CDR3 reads CASRVPPNQPQHF. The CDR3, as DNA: TGTGCCAGTCGGGTGCCGCCAAATCAGCCCCAGCATTTT.

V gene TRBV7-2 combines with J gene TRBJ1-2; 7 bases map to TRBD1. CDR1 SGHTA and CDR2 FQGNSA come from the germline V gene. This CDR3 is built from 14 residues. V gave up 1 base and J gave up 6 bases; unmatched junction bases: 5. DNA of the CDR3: TGTGCCAGCAGCTTAGTAGGAGGGGGCGATGGCTACACCTTC. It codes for CASSLVGGGDGYTF.

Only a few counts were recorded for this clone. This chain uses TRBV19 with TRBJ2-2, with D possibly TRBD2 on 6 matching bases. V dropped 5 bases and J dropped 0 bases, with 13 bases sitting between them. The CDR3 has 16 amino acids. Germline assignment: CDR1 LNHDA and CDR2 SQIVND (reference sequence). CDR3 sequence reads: CASSSRDSTNTGELFF. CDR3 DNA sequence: TGTGCCAGTAGTTCTCGGGACTCAACGAACACCGGGGAGCTGTTTTTT.

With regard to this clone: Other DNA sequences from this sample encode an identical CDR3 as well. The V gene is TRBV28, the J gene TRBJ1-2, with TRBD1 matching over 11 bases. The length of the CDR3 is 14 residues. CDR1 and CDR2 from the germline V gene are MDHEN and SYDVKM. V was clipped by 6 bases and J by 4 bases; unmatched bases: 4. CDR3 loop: CASRTGTGGYGYTF. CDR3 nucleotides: TGTGCCAGCAGAACCGGGACAGGGGGCTATGGCTACACCTTC.

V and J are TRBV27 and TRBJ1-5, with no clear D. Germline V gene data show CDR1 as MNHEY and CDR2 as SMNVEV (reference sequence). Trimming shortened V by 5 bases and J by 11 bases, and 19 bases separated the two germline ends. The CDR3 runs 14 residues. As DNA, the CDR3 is TGTGCCAGCAGTCCCACGGGATCGTTCGAGTCCCAGCATTTT. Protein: CASSPTGSFESQHF.

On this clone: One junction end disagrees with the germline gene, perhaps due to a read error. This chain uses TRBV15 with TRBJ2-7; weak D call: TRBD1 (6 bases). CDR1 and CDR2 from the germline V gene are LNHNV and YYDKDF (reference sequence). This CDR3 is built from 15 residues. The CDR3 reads CTTSNRAVLSYEQYF. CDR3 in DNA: TGTACCACCAGCAACAGGGCGGTGTTGTCCTACGAGCAGTACTTC.

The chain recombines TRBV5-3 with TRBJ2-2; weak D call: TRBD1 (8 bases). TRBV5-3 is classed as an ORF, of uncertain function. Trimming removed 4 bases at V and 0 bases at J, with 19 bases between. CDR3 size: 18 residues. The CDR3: CARSIIQGGKTNTGELFF. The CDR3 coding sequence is TGTGCCAGAAGCATCATACAGGGGGGGAAAACGAACACCGGGGAGCTGTTTTTT.

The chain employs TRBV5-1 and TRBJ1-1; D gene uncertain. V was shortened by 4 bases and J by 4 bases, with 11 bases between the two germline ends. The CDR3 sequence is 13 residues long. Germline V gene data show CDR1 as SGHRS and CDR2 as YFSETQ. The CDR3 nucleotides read TGCGCCAGCAGCCAAGACACCTTCACTGAAGCTTTCTTT. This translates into CASSQDTFTEAFF.

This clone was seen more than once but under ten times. The CDR3 DNA reads as TGTGCCAGCAGCTCCACCGGGACAGAACAGTTCTTC. It translates to CASSSTGTEQFF. The rearrangement links TRBV7-3 to TRBJ2-1, with TRBD1 matching over 7 bases. Trimming cost V 4 bases and J 13 bases; bases outside gene matches: 7. The CDR3 is 12 amino acids. Germline V gene sequence: CDR1 SGHTA, CDR2 FQGTGA.

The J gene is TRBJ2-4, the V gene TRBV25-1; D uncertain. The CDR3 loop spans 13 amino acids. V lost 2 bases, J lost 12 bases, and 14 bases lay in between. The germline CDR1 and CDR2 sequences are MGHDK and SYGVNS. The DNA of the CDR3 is TGTGCCAGCAGTGAAGGGCACCGAAGTGCTCAGTACTTC. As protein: CASSEGHRSAQYF.

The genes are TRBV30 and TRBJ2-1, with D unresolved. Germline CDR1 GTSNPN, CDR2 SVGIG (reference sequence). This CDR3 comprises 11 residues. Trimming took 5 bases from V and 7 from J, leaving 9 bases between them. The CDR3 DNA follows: TGTGCCTGGTCACCACTAAATGAGCAGTTCTTC. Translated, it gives CAWSPLNEQFF.

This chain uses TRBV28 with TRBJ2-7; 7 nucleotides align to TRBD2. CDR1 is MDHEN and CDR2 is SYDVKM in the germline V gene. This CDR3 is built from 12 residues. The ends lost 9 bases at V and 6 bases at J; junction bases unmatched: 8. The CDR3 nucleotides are TGTGCCAGTCAGCGGGGTGGGGGCGAGCAGTACTTC. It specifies CASQRGGGEQYF.

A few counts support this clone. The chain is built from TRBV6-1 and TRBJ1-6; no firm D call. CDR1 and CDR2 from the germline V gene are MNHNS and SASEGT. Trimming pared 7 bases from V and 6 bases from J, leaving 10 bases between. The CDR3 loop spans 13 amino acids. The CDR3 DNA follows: TGTGCCAGCACGCTACAGCTTAATTCACCCCTCCACTTT. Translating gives CASTLQLNSPLHF.